One TCR beta chain is described in this entry. The target antigen is unknown. This sample is drawn from a study of CD8+ T cells in alopecia areata. Background on the study: By percentage of affected scalp area, the severity of treated patients was scored. Study-wide results and limits: Only a single nonresponder existed, so baseline CD8+ expansion links stay unclear.

Specified treatment: oral pan-JAK inhibitor, 5-10 mg twice daily. Individuals with alopecia areata gave both lesional scalp punch biopsies and peripheral blood for collection. RNA extraction and reverse transcription yielded cDNA as sequencing template. Using immunoSEQ multiplex PCR, the repertoire was profiled, and TCRdb retains in-frame clones only, with some absent. Seen here are approximately 280,000 clones, roughly 60% observed once, and the top ten hold less than 2%. The clonotype comes from a human donor with alopecia areata. Sample: CD4+ T cells sorted from blood, taken at week 24, from a patient treated with tofacitinib.

This chain's CDR3 is CASSPPRWRGRNEQFF. CDR3 DNA: TGTGCCAGCAGCCCGCCCCGGTGGCGGGGGAGAAATGAGCAGTTCTTC. The chain combines TRBV9 with TRBJ2-1; 7 positions agree with TRBD2. The length of the CDR3 is 16 residues. V lost 4 bases and J lost 7; bases outside the gene matches: 14. Per the germline V gene, CDR1 is SGDLS and CDR2 is YYNGEE.